The clone carrying this TCR beta chain was seen more than once but under ten times. What it binds is not known. V lost 8 bases, J lost 0 bases, and 8 bases stayed unmatched. The germline V gene encodes CDR1 ENHRY and CDR2 SYGVKD. This CDR3 comprises 16 residues. The data were taken from a study of post-analysis software for immune sequencing data. About the study: The courses of disease that were included comprised relapsing-remitting, secondary progressive and progressive-relapsing multiple sclerosis. General observations from the study: The study found TRBV5-6, TRBV5-1 and TRBV20-1 among five TRBV segments more frequent in patients than controls.

Tagging with unique molecular identifiers was a feature of the TCR beta cDNA libraries. Using its own MiXCR run on the PCR reads, TCRdb lists one record per CDR3 protein. There are roughly 700,000 distinct CDR3 sequences in the sample; 25% to 30% occur only once, and about 0.5% lies in the top ten. Sequenced input: blood. The chain combines TRBV10-3 with TRBJ1-4, with 8 bases matching TRBD1. The source of this sequence is a girl aged 10-17 years with multiple sclerosis. In DNA form, the CDR3 reads TGTGCCATCTCCCTGACAGGGGCGACAACTAATGAAAAACTGTTTTTT. Encoded protein: CAISLTGATTNEKLFF.